These 9 T cell receptor beta chains originate from one sample sequenced in a study of T cell changes during pregnancy in multiple sclerosis. Repertoires were generated with immunoSEQ multiplex PCR, while TCRdb's copy carries only in-frame clones and drops some. The sample lists tens of thousands of clones, roughly 87% occurring once. The sequenced sample was CD4+ T cells from peripheral blood mononuclear cells, obtained in the second trimester of pregnancy. Receptors originate from a female donor with multiple sclerosis, enrolled in a pregnancy study.

This chain uses TRBV28 with TRBJ1-2; D is unclear. Germline V lookup: CDR1 MDHEN, CDR2 SYDVKM. CDR3 length: 12 amino acids. V shed 6 bases and J shed 4 bases, with 9 bases lying between them. As DNA, the CDR3 is TGTGCCAGCAGCCAAGAGCGCTATGGCTACACCTTC. Translated: CASSQERYGYTF.

The rearrangement uses TRBV5-1 and TRBJ1-2; D might be TRBD1 (6 bases). Trimming pared 4 bases from V and 4 bases from J, leaving 8 bases between. Germline CDR1 and CDR2: SGHRS and YFSETQ. This CDR3 is built from 12 residues. CDR3 loop: CASSIQGYGYTF. DNA of the CDR3: TGCGCCAGCAGCATACAGGGCTATGGCTACACCTTC.

The chain combines TRBV2 with TRBJ1-1, with no clear D. The V gene lost 6 bases and the J gene lost 2 bases, with 13 bases spanning the gap. CDR1 is SNHLY, CDR2 FYNNEI, per germline. The CDR3 length is 14 residues. The CDR3 bases are TGTGCCAGCAGACCCCTCCAGGCAAACACTGAAGCTTTCTTT. Translation gives CASRPLQANTEAFF.

This chain uses TRBV7-2 with TRBJ1-2, with D possibly matching TRBD1 (6 bases). From germline, CDR1 is SGHTA and CDR2 FQGNSA. The CDR3 spans 16 residues. V was clipped by 2 bases and J by 5 bases, with 18 bases between them. The DNA for the CDR3 is TGTGCCAGCAGCTTACCCGGGTCAGGGGAGAGGTATGGCTACACCTTC. It encodes CASSLPGSGERYGYTF.

The V and J genes are TRBV27 and TRBJ2-7; D gene unclear. This CDR3 is built from 14 residues. Germline CDR1 and CDR2: MNHEY and SMNVEV (reference sequence). Trimming shortened V by 1 base and J by 9 bases, and 16 bases separated the two germline ends. CDR3 protein: CASSLLNFPQRQYF. DNA for the CDR3: TGTGCCAGCAGTTTATTAAACTTCCCGCAACGGCAGTACTTC.

This chain connects TRBV7-2 to TRBJ1-6, with D hard to call. Germline CDR1 is SGHTA and CDR2 is FQGNSA. The CDR3 has 15 residues. V was pared by 3 bases and J by 6 bases, with 12 bases between. The CDR3 region has the DNA TGTGCCAGCAGCTTCCAAACAGCTACTAATTCACCCCTCCACTTT. Translated: CASSFQTATNSPLHF. The variable domain in full, completed from reference TRBV7-2 and TRBJ1-6, reads GAGVSQSPSNKVTEKGKDVELRCDPISGHTALYWYRQSLGQGLEFLIYFQGNSAPDKSGLPSDRFSAERTGGSVSTLTIQRTQQEDSAVYLCASSFQTATNSPLHFGNGTRLTVT.

V and J are TRBV2 and TRBJ1-3; D is ambiguous. Looked up from germline, CDR1 is SNHLY and CDR2 is FYNNEI. The CDR3 spans 14 residues. Trimming shortened V by 7 bases and J by 0 bases, and 10 bases separated the two germline ends. The CDR3, as DNA: TGTGCCAGCACCACATTGCTCTCTGGAAACACCATATATTTT. Protein product: CASTTLLSGNTIYF.

The chain employs TRBV7-2 and TRBJ1-5, with 7 bases fitting TRBD1. The CDR3 spans 16 residues. CDR1 is SGHTA and CDR2 is FQGNSA in the germline V gene. V lost 3 bases, J lost 4 bases, and 9 bases stayed unmatched. CDR3 coding DNA: TGTGCCAGCAGCTTTCGACCCGGGACAGAAAATCAGCCCCAGCATTTT. This translates into CASSFRPGTENQPQHF.

The CDR3, as DNA: TGTGCCAGCAGCTTGTCCGCGGCGTCTAACTATGGCTACACCTTC. This encodes CASSLSAASNYGYTF. This chain uses TRBV7-9 with TRBJ1-2; D is uncertain. In germline, CDR1 is SEHNR, CDR2 FQNEAQ (reference sequence). The CDR3 loop spans 15 amino acids. V was pared by 3 bases and J by 0 bases, with 11 bases between.